This T cell receptor beta chain was recovered during a study of T cells after yellow fever vaccination. General study results and limits: Clonotypes found in both CD4 and CD8 compartments made up a small share. Booster sampling recovered most clones from primary vaccination (96% CD4, 88% CD8).

Between the trimmed V and J ends, which lost 3 bases and 12 bases, there was a span of 12 bases. The germline V gene encodes CDR1 SNHLY and CDR2 FYNNEI. This CDR3 region has 12 residues. With respect to this clonotype: The target antigen is unknown.

5'RACE template switching added a universal primer site and UMIs to TCR cDNA. TCRdb reanalysed the 5' RACE reads using MiXCR and keeps one entry per CDR3 protein. Of 450,000 to 550,000 distinct CDR3 sequences in the sample, 15% to 20% are singletons; the top ten hold about 13%. Sequences were derived from PBMCs, sampled 15 days after the yellow fever booster vaccination. The sequence derives from a young man who received the YFV17D yellow fever vaccine. The rearrangement uses TRBV2 and TRBJ1-5; D uncertain. Here the CDR3 DNA reads TGTGCCAGCAGTGAGCGCCCGCTCCTCCAGCATTTT. It codes for CASSERPLLQHF.